Listed here are 20 T cell receptor beta chains from one sample, sequenced in a study of PD-L1 blockade in urothelial cancer. Clones were sequenced by immunoSEQ multiplex PCR, and TCRdb holds only the in-frame ones, with some missing. The sample lists more than 35,000 clones; 90% were seen once. Specimen: PBMCs, collected around atezolizumab (anti-PD-L1) treatment. These receptors were obtained from a man in his 70s with urothelial cancer.

The V and J genes are TRBV11-2 and TRBJ2-5; 7 nucleotides line up with TRBD1. This CDR3 has 16 residues. The J segment lost 1 base and the V segment lost 5 bases, leaving 10 bases of the junction unmatched. The germline gives CDR1 SGHAT, CDR2 FQNNGV. The CDR3 DNA follows: TGTGCCAGCAGCCCTCTTCGGACAGGCCGCCAAGAGACCCAGTACTTC. Its translation: CASSPLRTGRQETQYF.

V gene TRBV6-4 combines with J gene TRBJ2-2, with 9 bases identical to TRBD1. The V segment lost 6 bases and the J segment 6 bases; nucleotides outside the gene matches: 8. There are 15 residues in the CDR3. Per the germline V gene, CDR1 is MRHNA and CDR2 is SNTAGT. In DNA form, the CDR3 reads TGTGCCAGCAGATCCGGGACAGGGTCCGCCGGGGAGCTGTTTTTT. Translating it yields CASRSGTGSAGELFF.

This chain connects TRBV7-6 to TRBJ2-3, with TRBD2 matching over 14 bases. The junction had 18 bases not matched to a gene; V was cut back by 8 bases and J by 2 bases. The CDR3 consists of 20 residues. Germline lookup yields CDR1 SGHVS and CDR2 FNYEAQ. The CDR3 bases are TGTGCCAGCCGAGCTAGGGGCGGGACTAGCGGGAGTCCGAACACAGATACGCAGTATTTT. Translation gives CASRARGGTSGSPNTDTQYF.

The chain uses TRBV7-3 and TRBJ2-6; 7 nucleotides align to TRBD2. The CDR3 covers 17 residues. Germline-derived CDR1 and CDR2 are SGHTA and FQGTGA. J gave up 2 bases and V 1 base, and 5 bases lay outside the gene matches. CDR3 coding DNA: TGTGCCAGCAGCTTAATCCCCGGGGGGACTGGGGCCAACGTCCTGACTTTC. Its protein is CASSLIPGGTGANVLTF.

V and J are TRBV28 and TRBJ1-3, with 9 bases lining up with TRBD1. The length of the CDR3 is 16 residues. V lost 1 base, J lost 3 bases, and 4 bases stayed unmatched. The germline V gene has CDR1 MDHEN and CDR2 SYDVKM. The CDR3 region is CASSLLQGASGNTIYF. CDR3 coding DNA: TGTGCCAGCAGTTTATTACAGGGGGCGAGTGGAAACACCATATATTTT.

This chain joins TRBV5-1 and TRBJ2-7; possible D gene TRBD1, 5 bases. Trimming pared 4 bases from V and 3 bases from J, leaving 8 bases between. This CDR3 has 12 residues. Germline CDR1 and CDR2: SGHRS and YFSETQ. The chain's CDR3 is CASSLDIYEQYF. CDR3 in DNA: TGCGCCAGCAGCCTGGACATCTACGAGCAGTACTTC.

The V call is TRBV2, the J call TRBJ1-1, with 9 positions matching TRBD1. The CDR3 is 17 amino acids. J gave up 2 bases and V 0 bases, and 7 bases lay outside the gene matches. Germline V lookup: CDR1 SNHLY, CDR2 FYNNEI. The CDR3 sequence is CASSEAYLDRGNTEAFF. The CDR3 coding sequence is TGTGCCAGCAGTGAAGCCTACTTGGACAGGGGTAACACTGAAGCTTTCTTT.

The chain recombines TRBV4-1 with TRBJ1-3; D perhaps matches TRBD1 (6 bases). CDR1 and CDR2 from the germline V gene are MGHRA and YSYEKL. V lost 4 bases, J lost 4 bases, and 17 bases lay in between. This CDR3 has 16 residues. The CDR3 protein is CASSLGAGGRGNTIYF. Here the CDR3 DNA reads TGCGCCAGCAGCCTGGGGGCCGGGGGGCGCGGAAACACCATATATTTT.

The table lists this clone with a count of one. The chain links TRBV11-3 to TRBJ2-2, with D possibly TRBD2 on 6 matching bases. The V end was cut by 5 bases, the J end by 4 bases, with 11 bases between. This CDR3 has 14 amino acids. Germline V gene sequence: CDR1 SGHNT, CDR2 YENEEA. CDR3 DNA: TGTGCCAGCAGCCCGGGGGTAGGCACCGGGGAGCTGTTTTTT. Residues: CASSPGVGTGELFF.

The V call is TRBV18, the J call TRBJ2-7, with D possibly being TRBD2 (5 bases). The V gene lost 6 bases and the J gene lost 6 bases, with 15 bases spanning the gap. The CDR3 runs 13 residues. Germline CDR1 reads KGHSH; CDR2 reads LQKENI. The CDR3 reads CASSPFSDFEQYF. The DNA for the CDR3 is TGTGCCAGCTCCCCTTTCTCGGACTTCGAGCAGTACTTC.

The gene calls are TRBV7-9 and TRBJ1-1; D call uncertain. Germline assignment: CDR1 SEHNR and CDR2 FQNEAQ (reference sequence). V lost 5 bases to trimming and J lost 0 bases, with 10 bases between them. The CDR3 has 14 amino acids. The CDR3 DNA reads TGTGCCAGCAGCCCTAAGCTGGTGAACACTGAAGCTTTCTTT. Translating gives CASSPKLVNTEAFF.

The chain combines TRBV5-1 with TRBJ1-1; D is ambiguous. CDR3 size: 15 residues. CDR1 and CDR2 from the germline V gene are SGHRS and YFSETQ. V was pared by 6 bases and J by 0 bases, with 15 bases between. In DNA, the CDR3 is TGCGCCAGCAAAAGAGAGGGCACCATGAACACTGAAGCTTTCTTT. It encodes CASKREGTMNTEAFF.

The chain has TRBV4-1 and TRBJ2-1, with D maybe TRBD1 (5 bases). The V gene lost 6 bases and the J gene lost 6 bases, with 12 bases spanning the gap. The CDR3 runs 13 residues. Germline values: CDR1 MGHRA, CDR2 YSYEKL. The CDR3 DNA sequence: TGCGCCAGCAGTCTCTTTCAGGGCAATGAGCAGTTCTTC. Translating gives CASSLFQGNEQFF.

The chain has TRBV5-1 and TRBJ2-7, with TRBD2 as a possible D gene (6 bases). The CDR3 has 14 amino acids. Germline-derived CDR1 and CDR2 are SGHRS and YFSETQ. Trimming pared 2 bases from V and 2 bases from J, leaving 11 bases between. In DNA form, the CDR3 reads TGCGCCAGCAGCTTAAATAGCGGAACCTACGAGCAGTACTTC. Translated: CASSLNSGTYEQYF.

The CDR3 DNA reads TGTGCCAGTAGTATAGATCTAAGCGGTTCGGCTTTCTTT. Encoded protein: CASSIDLSGSAFF. The chain carries TRBV19 and TRBJ1-1, with unresolved D. V lost 0 bases, J lost 11 bases, and 13 bases lay in between. CDR1 is LNHDA and CDR2 is SQIVND in the germline V gene (reference sequence). The CDR3 is made up of 13 amino acids.

This chain connects TRBV9 to TRBJ2-1; 10 bases agree with TRBD2. CDR3 length: 17 residues. J gave up 4 bases and V 4 bases, and 11 bases lay outside the gene matches. CDR1 is SGDLS, CDR2 YYNGEE, per germline. In nucleotides, the CDR3 is TGTGCCAGCAGCCCCTCCGGACTAGCGGCCCCTTACAATGAGCAGTTCTTC. Amino acid sequence: CASSPSGLAAPYNEQFF.

The chain recombines TRBV29-1 with TRBJ2-1; perhaps TRBD2 as D (5 bases). CDR1 and CDR2 from the germline V gene are SQVTM and ANQGSEA. The CDR3 length is 14 residues. The ends were cut back, 0 bases at V and 5 bases at J, with 11 bases in the middle. Here the CDR3 reads CSVEDYGIHNEQFF. DNA for the CDR3: TGCAGCGTTGAAGATTACGGGATCCACAATGAGCAGTTCTTC.

The chain employs TRBV18 and TRBJ2-5; a possible D gene is TRBD1 (6 bases). The CDR3 loop spans 17 amino acids. Germline V gene sequence: CDR1 KGHSH, CDR2 LQKENI. The V and J ends lost 1 base and 1 base respectively, with 16 bases between them. CDR3 in amino acids: CASSPRETGTIQETQYF. The CDR3 DNA follows: TGTGCCAGCTCACCACGTGAAACCGGGACAATCCAAGAGACCCAGTACTTC. Variable domain in full (rest from reference TRBV18 and TRBJ2-5): NAGVMQNPRHLVRRRGQEARLRCSPMKGHSHVYWYRQLPEEGLKFMVYLQKENIIDESGMPKERFSAEFPKEGPSILRIQQVVRGDSAAYFCASSPRETGTIQETQYFGPGTRLLVL.

This clone was counted a single time. This chain connects TRBV6-1 to TRBJ1-5, with unresolved D. The V gene lost 2 bases and the J gene lost 4 bases, with 9 bases spanning the gap. From germline, CDR1 is MNHNS and CDR2 SASEGT. The CDR3 loop spans 14 amino acids. The CDR3 bases are TGTGCCAGCAGTGAAATAGACTCTAATCAGCCCCAGCATTTT. Its protein is CASSEIDSNQPQHF.

This sequence joins TRBV14 and TRBJ2-1; 7 nucleotides align to TRBD1. Trimming took 3 bases from V and 1 from J; bases not matched to a gene: 3. The CDR3 runs to 15 residues. From germline, CDR1 is SGHDN and CDR2 FVKESK. CDR3 DNA sequence: TGTGCCAGCAGCCAGAGGACAGGATCCTACAATGAGCAGTTCTTC. This translates into CASSQRTGSYNEQFF.